Listed here is a single T cell receptor beta chain. The entry originates in a study of cytomegalovirus exposure and HLA in healthy donors. A multiplex PCR was run with 60 Vbeta primers and 13 Jbeta primers. This table comes from immunoSEQ multiplex PCR, and its TCRdb copy is limited to in-frame clones, with some not included. The sample records around 180,000 clones, roughly 82% being singletons. CDR3 length: 13 amino acids. Germline V gene sequence: CDR1 SGHTA, CDR2 FQGNSA. V was shortened by 5 bases and J by 5 bases, with 12 bases between the two germline ends. The specimen sequenced was PBMCs. This TCR came from a woman aged 50 to 60 in good health and CMV-seronegative. The chain joins TRBV7-2 to TRBJ2-5; D not resolved. The CDR3 region is CASSLNMRETQYF. CDR3 bases: TGTGCCAGCAGCCTTAATATGAGGGAGACCCAGTACTTC.